This TCR beta chain was sequenced during a study of T cell repertoires in cytomegalovirus infection. About the study: From public TCR beta signatures came an indication of both CMV infection and matching HLA type.

TCRdb ran MiXCR on the reads and lists one entry per CDR3 protein. In the table there are 310,000 or so distinct CDR3 sequences, roughly 25% of which are singletons. V dropped 2 bases and J dropped 2 bases, with 11 bases sitting between them. Per germline, CDR1 MNHEY and CDR2 SVGAGI. The CDR3 is 15 amino acids. Study-level findings and limits: Cumulative public TCR beta family frequency identified carriers of CMV plus the relevant HLA.

This clonotype occurred a few times. Its matching antigen is unknown. Here the sequenced sample was cultured PBMCs, taken from culture after CMV antigen stimulation. The rearrangement uses TRBV6-5 and TRBJ2-3; D unresolved. The TCR originated in a human donor in good health (CMV status not recorded). Some clones in this sample may be carry-over from other donors' samples. The CDR3 DNA is TGTGCCAGCAGTTACCAAGGATGGGACACAGATACGCAGTATTTT. It codes for CASSYQGWDTDTQYF.